This T cell receptor (beta chain) was sequenced in a study of beta chain features in type 1 diabetes. CDR3 length: 13 residues. V lost 6 bases and J 7 bases, leaving 15 bases between the germline ends. Germline V gene lookup returns CDR1 SEHNR and CDR2 FQNEAQ (reference sequence). The sequenced template was cDNA made from the entire isolated RNA. Profiling relied on immunoSEQ multiplex PCR, and the TCRdb table lists in-frame clones only, not all of them. The table has 250,000 to 400,000 clones, less than 15% seen once. The sample taken for sequencing was central memory CD4+ T cells from blood. V gene TRBV7-9 combines with J gene TRBJ2-5, with a weak D call TRBD1 (5 bases). This TCR was sampled from a man between 25 and 39 years old in good health. CDR3 amino acids: CASSQGAVGTQYF. The CDR3 DNA reads as TGTGCCAGCAGTCAAGGGGCAGTTGGGACCCAGTACTTC. Combining the CDR3 with reference TRBV7-9 and TRBJ2-5 gives the whole variable domain DTGVSQNPRHKITKRGQNVTFRCDPISEHNRLYWYRQTLGQGPEFLTYFQNEAQLEKSRLLSDRFSAERPKGSFSTLEIQRTEQGDSAMYLCASSQGAVGTQYFGPGTRLLVL.